Shown below are 25 T cell receptor beta chains from a single sample sequenced in a study of blood T cell repertoires in COVID-19. This table comes from immunoSEQ multiplex PCR, and its TCRdb copy is limited to in-frame clones, with some not included. The table shows some 300,000 clones, with approximately 88% occurring only once. Specimen: peripheral blood. The receptors derive from a woman between 25 and 40 years old who had recovered from COVID-19.

Only one count was recorded for this clone. This rearrangement joins TRBV27 to TRBJ1-4; D possibly corresponds to TRBD1 (5 bases). Between the trimmed V and J ends, which lost 6 bases and 4 bases, there was a span of 15 bases. From germline, CDR1 is MNHEY and CDR2 SMNVEV (reference sequence). This CDR3 region has 15 residues. The CDR3 loop is CASRRSRQINEKLFF. CDR3 sequence (DNA): TGTGCCAGCAGAAGATCACGACAGATTAATGAAAAACTGTTTTTT.

The V and J genes are TRBV18 and TRBJ1-5; TRBD1 matches at 7 bases. Germline assignment: CDR1 KGHSH and CDR2 LQKENI. Germline trimming cut 5 bases from V and 5 bases from J; bases unmatched to any gene: 9. The CDR3 has 15 residues. CDR3 sequence reads: CASSTWDSRDQPQHF. The CDR3 region has the DNA TGTGCCAGCTCAACTTGGGACAGTAGAGATCAGCCCCAGCATTTT.

The rearrangement joins TRBV6-5 to TRBJ1-6; D unresolved. The V gene lost 6 bases and the J gene lost 9 bases, with 9 bases spanning the gap. The germline V gene encodes CDR1 MNHEY and CDR2 SVGAGI. There are 12 residues in the CDR3. CDR3 bases: TGTGCCAGCAGACCCCTCGGTTCACCCCTCCACTTT. It is translated as CASRPLGSPLHF.

This sequence joins TRBV5-1 and TRBJ1-5; 7 bases are a match to TRBD1. CDR3 length: 14 residues. CDR1 is SGHRS, CDR2 YFSETQ, per germline. The J segment lost 7 bases and the V segment lost 4 bases, leaving 8 bases of the junction unmatched. CDR3 sequence (DNA): TGCGCCAGCAGCGCCCACAGGGGCGGGCAGCCCCAGCATTTT. As protein: CASSAHRGGQPQHF.

V gene TRBV12-5 combines with J gene TRBJ2-2; a possible D gene is TRBD1 (6 bases). V lost 7 bases and J 5 bases, leaving 8 bases between the germline ends. The CDR3 loop spans 12 amino acids. Germline values: CDR1 LGHNT, CDR2 FRNRAP. CDR3 sequence (DNA): TGTGCTAGTGCGGACAGAACCGGGGAGCTGTTTTTT. Amino acid sequence: CASADRTGELFF.

The V gene is TRBV6-6, the J gene TRBJ2-5, with TRBD1 matching over 7 bases. CDR3 size: 14 residues. Germline V gives CDR1 MNHNY, CDR2 SVGAGI (reference sequence). Unmatched junction bases numbered 5, after V lost 5 bases and J lost 2 bases. The CDR3 nucleotides read TGTGCCAGCAGTCGGGGACAGAATCAAGAGACCCAGTACTTC. Protein: CASSRGQNQETQYF.

This clone appeared once. The J gene is TRBJ1-1, the V gene TRBV7-3; D gene uncertain. This CDR3 has 13 residues. Deletions cut 4 bases from V and 0 bases from J, with 6 bases between. The germline V gene encodes CDR1 SGHTA and CDR2 FQGTGA. The CDR3 DNA follows: TGTGCCAGCAGCTATACAGTGAACACTGAAGCTTTCTTT. Translated: CASSYTVNTEAFF. Looking up the rest from reference TRBV7-3 and TRBJ1-1 gives the full variable domain: GAGVSQTPSNKVTEKGKYVELRCDPISGHTALYWYRQSLGQGPEFLIYFQGTGAADDSGLPNDRFFAVRPEGSVSTLKIQRTERGDSAVYLCASSYTVNTEAFFGQGTRLTVV.

This chain uses TRBV12-3 or TRBV12-4 with TRBJ1-2; D is unresolved. This CDR3 is 11 amino acids long. The V end was cut by 8 bases, the J end by 8 bases, with 12 bases between. CDR3 sequence reads: CASVSGGGYTF. CDR3 coding DNA: TGTGCCAGCGTCTCGGGAGGAGGCTACACCTTC.

The chain has TRBV5-1 and TRBJ2-5; 9 bases match TRBD2. The germline gives CDR1 SGHRS, CDR2 YFSETQ. The CDR3 is 15 residues long. Trimming took 4 bases from V and 2 from J; bases not matched to a gene: 6. The CDR3 region is CASSPIAGAQETQYF. CDR3 bases: TGCGCCAGCAGCCCAATAGCGGGGGCACAAGAGACCCAGTACTTC.

This clone was detected only once. V and J are TRBV5-1 and TRBJ2-1; 11 positions agree with TRBD1. The CDR3 runs 15 residues. CDR1 and CDR2 (germline): SGHRS, YFSETQ. The V gene end was trimmed by 0 bases and the J gene end by 8 bases; junction bases not matched to a gene: 4. Here the CDR3 reads CASSLAGTGGDEQFF. The DNA for the CDR3 is TGCGCCAGCAGCTTGGCCGGGACAGGGGGAGATGAGCAGTTCTTC. The full variable domain, its missing parts supplied by reference TRBV5-1 and TRBJ2-1, is KAGVTQTPRYLIKTRGQQVTLSCSPISGHRSVSWYQQTPGQGLQFLFEYFSETQRNKGNFPGRFSGRQFSNSRSEMNVSTLELGDSALYLCASSLAGTGGDEQFFGPGTRLTVL.

The CDR3 sequence is CASSSSRVPYNSPLHF. The DNA of the CDR3 is TGTGCCAGCAGTTCCTCCAGGGTCCCCTATAATTCACCCCTCCACTTT. The chain carries TRBV27 and TRBJ1-6, with D perhaps matching TRBD1 (5 bases). The CDR3 consists of 16 residues. Trimming stripped 4 bases from V and 2 bases from J, with 12 bases between. Germline loops: CDR1 MNHEY, CDR2 SMNVEV (reference sequence).

The V gene is TRBV6-6, the J gene TRBJ2-3; D uncertain. In germline, CDR1 is MNHNY, CDR2 SVGAGI (reference sequence). This CDR3 region has 15 residues. The V end lost 4 bases, the J end lost 3 bases, and 14 bases lay between the germline ends. The CDR3 nucleotides read TGTGCCAGCAGTTTCCCCCCAAGGAGTACAGATACGCAGTATTTT. Residues: CASSFPPRSTDTQYF.

The gene calls are TRBV15 and TRBJ2-3; D possibly corresponds to TRBD2 (5 bases). CDR1 is LNHNV and CDR2 is YYDKDF in the germline V gene (reference sequence). This CDR3 has 15 amino acids. Deletions cut 0 bases from V and 6 bases from J, with 13 bases between. The CDR3 DNA follows: TGTGCCACCAGCAGAGATCAAAGCCCGGGGGATACGCAGTATTTT. Protein product: CATSRDQSPGDTQYF.

The chain couples TRBV3-1 (or the pseudogene TRBV3-2) to TRBJ1-5; D gene ambiguous. CDR3 size: 13 residues. Germline CDR1 and CDR2: LGHDT and YNNKEL (reference sequence). V lost 0 bases, J lost 5 bases, and 5 bases lay in between. CDR3 sequence (DNA): TGTGCCAGCAGCCAAGACGGGTATCAGCCCCAGCATTTT. Translation gives CASSQDGYQPQHF.

V gene TRBV7-2 combines with J gene TRBJ2-3, with D hard to call. Germline CDR1 SGHTA, CDR2 FQGNSA. This CDR3 contains 14 residues. With 1 base removed from V and 2 bases from J, the gap between germline ends came to 7 bases. The CDR3 here is CASSLGHSTDTQYF. The CDR3 region has the DNA TGTGCCAGCAGCTTAGGACACTCCACAGATACGCAGTATTTT.

This sequence joins TRBV7-3 and TRBJ1-5; D unclear. The CDR3 has 13 residues. Trimming left V 5 bases short and J 4 bases short, with 9 bases between. The V gene's germline CDR1 is SGHTA and CDR2 FQGTGA. The CDR3 DNA reads as TGTGCCAGCAGCCAAGCCGGGAATCAGCCCCAGCATTTT. Translated, it gives CASSQAGNQPQHF.

The CDR3 nucleotides are TGTGCCAGCAGCGAGAATCTCCGGGACAGGGGTGGAAAACTGTTTTTT. Translating it yields CASSENLRDRGGKLFF. This chain links TRBV7-6 with TRBJ1-4; 10 bases line up with TRBD1. The CDR3 is 16 amino acids. Trimming cost V 5 bases and J 10 bases; bases outside gene matches: 13. The V gene's germline CDR1 is SGHVS and CDR2 FNYEAQ.

The gene calls are TRBV6-4 and TRBJ2-6; possible D gene TRBD1, 5 bases. From germline, CDR1 is MRHNA and CDR2 SNTAGT. V was cut by 0 bases and J by 4 bases, with 7 bases left in between. The CDR3 loop spans 15 amino acids. In DNA form, the CDR3 reads TGTGCCAGCAGTGACTCGAAGGGGGGGGCCAACGTCCTGACTTTC. Residues: CASSDSKGGANVLTF.

This chain links TRBV6-5 with TRBJ2-7; D might be TRBD2 (5 bases). From germline, CDR1 is MNHEY and CDR2 SVGAGI. The CDR3 loop spans 14 amino acids. Trimming removed 5 bases from V and 4 bases from J, with 15 bases in between. CDR3 residues: CASSLAPPGYEQYF. As DNA, the CDR3 is TGTGCCAGCAGTCTCGCACCGCCGGGGTACGAGCAGTACTTC.

The table lists this clone with a few counts. The J gene is TRBJ2-3, the V gene TRBV4-2, with D unresolved. CDR3 size: 15 residues. Trimming stripped 0 bases from V and 5 bases from J, with 12 bases between. The germline CDR1 and CDR2 sequences are LGHNA and YNFKEQ. DNA of the CDR3: TGTGCCAGCAGCCAAGATATCCAGAGGCTAGATACGCAGTATTTT. Translating gives CASSQDIQRLDTQYF.

This chain joins TRBV18 and TRBJ1-6, with D possibly matching TRBD1 (6 bases). There are 15 residues in the CDR3. Germline loops: CDR1 KGHSH, CDR2 LQKENI. Trimming took 5 bases from V and 2 from J, leaving 10 bases between them. This chain's CDR3 is CASSTRDTYNSPLHF. CDR3 sequence (DNA): TGTGCCAGCTCAACACGGGACACCTATAATTCACCCCTCCACTTT.

This sequence joins TRBV28 and TRBJ1-2; D is perhaps TRBD1 (6 bases). There are 15 residues in the CDR3. Germline V lookup: CDR1 MDHEN, CDR2 SYDVKM. Trimming left V 10 bases short and J 3 bases short, with 21 bases between. The CDR3, as DNA: TGTGCCATCAAAACCGATACAGGGTCTGACTATGGCTACACCTTC. Its protein product is CAIKTDTGSDYGYTF.

The rearrangement joins TRBV5-1 to TRBJ1-6; 7 bases match TRBD1. Germline loops: CDR1 SGHRS, CDR2 YFSETQ. This CDR3 region has 16 residues. Germline trimming cut 4 bases from V and 0 bases from J; bases unmatched to any gene: 4. CDR3 amino acids: CASSLGDSSYNSPLHF. In DNA, the CDR3 is TGCGCCAGCAGCCTGGGGGACAGCTCCTATAATTCACCCCTCCACTTT.

In regard to this clone: Other nucleotide sequences from this sample produce the same CDR3. The chain links TRBV5-4 to TRBJ2-7; D is possibly TRBD2 (5 bases). The germline V gene has CDR1 SGHNT and CDR2 YYREEE (reference sequence). The germline V and J ends were trimmed by 0 bases and 0 bases, with 10 bases remaining between them. The CDR3 has 15 residues. CDR3 in amino acids: CASSLGGGSSYEQYF. The CDR3 DNA sequence: TGTGCCAGCAGCTTGGGAGGAGGAAGCTCCTACGAGCAGTACTTC.

V is TRBV28 and J is TRBJ1-6, with D possibly TRBD1 on 6 matching bases. The CDR3 is 15 residues long. V lost 6 bases to trimming and J lost 7 bases, with 16 bases between them. Germline CDR1 and CDR2: MDHEN and SYDVKM. The CDR3 sequence is CASRTPQGPNSPLHF. Written as DNA, the CDR3 is TGTGCCAGCAGGACACCACAGGGCCCGAATTCACCCCTCCACTTT.